This T cell receptor (beta chain) was sequenced for a study of T cells in Graves' hyperthyroidism and ophthalmopathy. This clonotype was recorded many times. The source material, RNA transcripts, was used to amplify TCR beta CDR3 regions. First-round RT-PCR of the TCR CDR3 relied on the HTBI primer set. TCRdb passed the multiplex PCR reads through MiXCR, listing each CDR3 protein once. The sample has under 450,000 distinct CDR3 sequences, roughly 14% seen once. The CDR3 is made up of 11 amino acids. Germline assignment: CDR1 SNHLY and CDR2 FYNNEI. V dropped 7 bases and J dropped 6 bases, with 9 bases sitting between them. Diagnosis relied on clinical symptoms, serum thyroxine and TRAb, thyroid ultrasound and orbital computed tomography.

This receptor was taken from a man aged 25 to 40 with Graves' hyperthyroidism that later progressed to Graves' ophthalmopathy. This chain uses TRBV2 with TRBJ2-5, with TRBD2 as a possible D gene (5 bases). Sequencing was carried out using blood. This CDR3 is CASNRGQTQYF. CDR3 bases: TGTGCCAGCAATCGCGGGCAGACCCAGTACTTC.